The present entry profiles one TCR beta chain with its context. The antigen this receptor binds is unknown. Per-nucleotide qualities are absent, and no much larger clonotype sits a single base away. Blood samples were collected up to 4 times in the first month after transplant and then at least monthly when available. The CDR3 covers 15 residues, taking in both the cysteine and the phenylalanine. Kept here is only the CDR3 DNA, which spans 45 bases and is read in frame from base 1. The germline V gene (reference sequence) gives CDR1 as MNHNY and CDR2 as SVGAGI. V loses 0 bases of germline sequence and J loses 0 bases, and the interval between the two ends is 8 bases. The data are from a study of graft-versus-host responses after intestinal transplantation (dated by TCRdb to the early 2020s). With regard to the full study: The transplants that recipients received were multivisceral, liver-intestinal, or isolated intestinal. Bulk TCR-beta CDR3 sequencing was used to track graft-versus-host and host-versus-graft alloreactive T cell clones in the graft, circulation and bone marrow after intestinal transplantation. A cohort of about two dozen intestinal transplant recipients, including one retransplant, was enrolled, and a few patients lacking pretransplant specimens were excluded. Alloreactive clones were identified by sequencing pre-transplant mixed lymphocyte reaction products and comparing these products with unstimulated pre-transplant donor and recipient T cells. A peak of at least 4% donor T cells among recipient peripheral blood mononuclear cells was the definition used for donor T cell macrochimerism. Every recipient was given anti-thymocyte globulin induction, then maintenance tacrolimus and steroids for about 3 years. Rather than being sequenced by the commercial service, samples from a few later patients were sequenced in-house on an Illumina MiSeq and processed with MiXCR. The research as a whole found: Early after transplant, peak levels of circulating GvH clones were found to be associated with declines in HvG clones. Conclusions were limited by the relatively low number and heterogeneity of intestinal transplant patients. GvH clones were detected in recipient bone marrow, and some of these GvH clones were observed earlier in ileal mucosa or blood, consistent with an intestinal mucosal origin. Patients with donor T cell macrochimerism had high GvH to HvG T cell clonal ratios in their allografts.

Libraries were prepared through the immunoSEQ multiplex PCR assay. Adaptive Biotechnologies carried out high-throughput TCR-beta CDR3 sequencing of genomic DNA for most patients. For the original study's pipeline: Adaptive's ImmunoSEQ software supplied the TCR sequencing data for about 18 patients, while MiXCR and VDJtools were used to process a few other patients. CDR3 nucleotide sequences shared between donor and recipient were removed because their origin could not be assigned. To count as alloreactive, a clone needed at least 2-fold expansion over unstimulated cells and a minimum CFSE-low frequency of 0.002% (template counts) or 0.001% (read counts). Clones were considered mappable if detected in sequenced pre-transplant spleen, lymph node, or MLR CFSE-low populations of the donor or recipient. The cumulative frequency of alloreactive clones was calculated as a percentage of all sequences, weighted by copy number. TCRdb limited this immuneACCESS table to in-frame rearrangements with V and J called. A share of clones is missing; checked studies link under half to unresolved V genes, and the rest is unexplained. V and J calls and clone size follow that table, whereas D and trimming were derived from the DNA. This sample lists roughly 80,000 clones; around 92% were detected once. The ten top clones hold under 0.85% of the sample.

The sample consisted of PBMCs, taken 98 days after intestinal transplantation. The receptor was isolated from a human patient who received an intestinal transplant, so some T cells may come from the graft donor. The chain joins TRBV6-6 to TRBJ1-2, and TRBD1 may be the D gene, going by 5 matching bases. Here the CDR3 is given as CASSYSLRANYGYTF. The DNA sequence is TGTGCCAGCAGTTACTCGCTCAGGGCTAACTATGGCTACACCTTC.